A single sample is the source of the 15 T cell receptor beta chains below, sequenced in a study of T-cell memory formation after mild COVID-19. In TCRdb, the 5' RACE reads were re-called with MiXCR into one record per CDR3 protein. The sample includes about 100,000 distinct CDR3 sequences, 11% of them seen just once. The specimen was PBMCs or a T cell subset sorted from them (not recorded which). The receptors here all came from a man aged 18-30 years who had mild COVID-19 (a few samples of this study predate the infection). Cell type and time point are not known.

This clonotype was found a few times. The chain has TRBV7-9 and TRBJ1-1; D remains unclear. The CDR3 is 13 amino acids. Germline CDR1 reads SEHNR; CDR2 reads FQNEAQ (reference sequence). V was clipped by 5 bases and J by 0 bases, with 7 bases between them. The CDR3 DNA reads TGTGCCAGCAGCGATAGCCTGAACACTGAAGCTTTCTTT. Protein product: CASSDSLNTEAFF.

The chain recombines TRBV20-1 with TRBJ2-3; possible D gene TRBD1, 5 bases. The CDR3 has 13 residues. V gave up 0 bases and J gave up 3 bases, with 7 bases separating them. Germline loops: CDR1 DFQATT, CDR2 SNEGSKA (reference sequence). CDR3 nucleotide sequence: TGCAGTGCTAGAGATCAGGGAACAGATACGCAGTATTTT. Translated, it gives CSARDQGTDTQYF.

This clonotype was counted between two and nine times. The V gene is TRBV12-3 or TRBV12-4, the J gene TRBJ1-1; 7 nucleotides line up with TRBD1. Trimming cost V 4 bases and J 3 bases; bases outside gene matches: 5. The CDR3 runs to 14 residues. CDR3 residues: CASSWGTADTEAFF. The CDR3 coding sequence is TGTGCCAGCAGTTGGGGGACAGCCGACACTGAAGCTTTCTTT.

This clonotype was observed a handful of times. The chain employs TRBV6-2 or TRBV6-3 and TRBJ2-1; D is uncertain. This CDR3 is 15 amino acids long. Germline V gives CDR1 MNHEY, CDR2 SVGEGT. Trimming cost V 0 bases and J 2 bases, with 8 bases left between them. In DNA form, the CDR3 reads TGTGCCAGCAGTTACTCGGGGATCGCCTACAATGAGCAGTTCTTC. It specifies CASSYSGIAYNEQFF.

The sample holds many counts of this clonotype. The chain carries TRBV7-9 and TRBJ2-5, with TRBD2 matching 8 bases. Trimming at V came to 6 bases and at J to 5 bases, leaving 11 bases not matched to a gene. This CDR3 has 15 residues. Germline V CDR1 and CDR2: SEHNR, FQNEAQ (reference sequence). The CDR3 spells CASRPLGGALETQYF. The CDR3 DNA follows: TGTGCCAGCAGACCGCTCGGGGGGGCCCTGGAGACCCAGTACTTC.

There are a few counts of this clonotype. This chain connects TRBV12-3 or TRBV12-4 to TRBJ2-3; D call uncertain. CDR3 length equals 13 residues. The V end was cut by 7 bases, the J end by 2 bases, with 10 bases between. The CDR3 coding sequence is TGTGCCAGCACTTTGAGGTTCACAGATACGCAGTATTTT. This sequence encodes CASTLRFTDTQYF.

The sample holds many counts of this clonotype. V and J are TRBV4-1 and TRBJ1-1; D unclear. The CDR3 extends over 14 amino acids. Trimming took 1 base from V and 1 from J, leaving 7 bases between them. Germline-derived CDR1 and CDR2 are MGHRA and YSYEKL. CDR3 in amino acids: CASSQVPGNTEAFF. CDR3 bases: TGCGCCAGCAGCCAAGTTCCAGGGAACACTGAAGCTTTCTTT.

The V gene is TRBV18, the J gene TRBJ2-1, with D hard to call. Deletions cut 5 bases from V and 0 bases from J, with 11 bases between. This CDR3 has 15 residues. Germline CDR1 KGHSH, CDR2 LQKENI. DNA of the CDR3: TGTGCCAGCTCATCAAGCGAAAGCTCCTACAATGAGCAGTTCTTC. Translating it yields CASSSSESSYNEQFF. Variable domain in full (rest from reference TRBV18 and TRBJ2-1): NAGVMQNPRHLVRRRGQEARLRCSPMKGHSHVYWYRQLPEEGLKFMVYLQKENIIDESGMPKERFSAEFPKEGPSILRIQQVVRGDSAAYFCASSSSESSYNEQFFGPGTRLTVL.

This clonotype was detected ten times or more. The V gene is TRBV4-1, the J gene TRBJ2-3; 7 bases agree with TRBD2. CDR1 is MGHRA, CDR2 YSYEKL, per germline. V dropped 2 bases and J dropped 3; count of bases not matched to a gene: 8. This CDR3 is built from 16 residues. In nucleotides, the CDR3 is TGCGCCAGCAGCCAAACCCCCTTGGGGGGGACAGATACGCAGTATTTT. Amino acids: CASSQTPLGGTDTQYF.

This clonotype was counted only a few times. This chain connects TRBV7-9 to TRBJ2-7; 7 nucleotides line up with TRBD1. J lost 4 bases, V lost 1 base, and 10 bases had no gene match. The CDR3 contains 16 residues. Germline V gene data show CDR1 as SEHNR and CDR2 as FQNEAQ (reference sequence). The CDR3 DNA follows: TGTGCCAGCAGCTTAGACGTGGGGGCGACAGGGTACGAGCAGTACGTC. It encodes CASSLDVGATGYEQYV.

This clonotype was detected a few times. The genes are TRBV6-6 and TRBJ1-1; no clear D gene. The CDR3 is 12 residues long. Germline loops: CDR1 MNHNY, CDR2 SVGAGI (reference sequence). V was shortened by 1 base and J by 6 bases, with 6 bases between the two germline ends. As DNA, the CDR3 is TGTGCCAGCAGTTACTTGGGTTCTGAAGCTTTCTTT. Translating gives CASSYLGSEAFF.

The gene calls are TRBV6-2 or TRBV6-3 and TRBJ2-3; a weak D match, TRBD1 (6 bases). Germline V gene lookup returns CDR1 MNHEY and CDR2 SVGEGT. Trimming took 2 bases from V and 6 from J, leaving 9 bases between them. This CDR3 has 13 amino acids. CDR3 in amino acids: CASSYPQGDTQYF. As DNA, the CDR3 is TGTGCCAGCAGTTACCCACAGGGTGATACGCAGTATTTT.

This clonotype occurred a few times. Mismatch with germline at one junction end may stem from a read error. The gene calls are TRBV27 and TRBJ1-4; D remains ambiguous. This CDR3 spans 13 amino acids. CDR1 is MNHEY and CDR2 is SMNVEV in the germline V gene (reference sequence). The CDR3 sequence is CASSLMGNGKLFF. CDR3 in DNA: TGTGCCAGCAGTTTAATGGGGAATGGAAAACTGTTTTTT.

The chain recombines TRBV4-3 with TRBJ1-4, with unresolved D. Germline V gene lookup returns CDR1 LGHNA and CDR2 YSLEER. The CDR3 sequence is 15 residues long. V lost 0 bases to trimming and J lost 7 bases, with 12 bases between them. The CDR3 sequence: CASSQDLGIGEKLFF. CDR3 nucleotides: TGCGCCAGCAGCCAAGATTTGGGAATCGGTGAAAAACTGTTTTTT.

This clonotype was counted many times. The chain has TRBV29-1 and TRBJ2-1; no reliable D call. The CDR3 consists of 8 residues. Trimming pared 4 bases from V and 13 bases from J, leaving 5 bases between. CDR1 SQVTM and CDR2 ANQGSEA come from the germline V gene. The CDR3 sequence is CSVGPQFF. The CDR3 coding sequence is TGCAGCGTTGGTCCCCAGTTCTTC.